This is a list of T cell receptor beta chains from one sample in a study of T cell repertoires in cytomegalovirus infection. In TCRdb, the reads were re-called with MiXCR into one record per CDR3 protein. Counted here are around 770,000 distinct CDR3 sequences, just under 30% occurring once; the ten biggest clones make up 10% to 15%. These receptors have no identified antigens. Sequencing used cultured CD8+ T cells from PBMCs, obtained from culture after CMV antigen stimulation. The receptors here all came from a human donor in good health (CMV status not recorded). Some clones in this sample may be carry-over from other donors' samples. CDR3s include the opening cysteine and the closing phenylalanine or tryptophan. D genes are given only for firm matches. Not every row has a clone size; where given, it reads once, few, many or a size class.

>TRBV7-8|TRBJ2-1|TRBD2|many
TGTGCCAGCAGCTTAGTGGCTAGCGGGGGGGCTATTGAGCAGTTCTTC
CASSLVASGGAIEQFF
>TRBV19|TRBJ2-6|NA|NA
TGTGCCAGTAGTCCTAAGACGGTATTATCTGGGGCCAACGTCCTGACTTTC
CASSPKTVLSGANVLTF
>TRBV13|TRBJ2-1|NA|few
TGTGCCAGCGGGCCTCGGGGCGCAGGAAACAATGAGCAGTTCTTC
CASGPRGAGNNEQFF
>TRBV28|TRBJ2-3|TRBD2|NA
TGTGCCAGCAGTTTAAGGGCTAGCGGGGGCCCAAACCCGGATACGCAGTATTTT
CASSLRASGGPNPDTQYF
>TRBV6-5|TRBJ1-2|NA|few
TGTGCCAGCAAGGTGGGGGGAGGAGGTATGAATGGCTACACCTTC
CASKVGGGGMNGYTF
>TRBV6-5|TRBJ1-1|NA|many
TGTGCCAGCAGTTACGGGACGGAGAACACTGAAGCTTTCTTT
CASSYGTENTEAFF
>TRBV28|TRBJ2-2|NA|NA
TGTGCCAGCAACCCACCCACAGGGATTGCCGGGGAGCTGTTTTTT
CASNPPTGIAGELFF
>TRBV7-9|TRBJ1-2|TRBD1|few
TGTGCCAGCAGCTTAGTAAACAGGACAGGGTACGGCTACACCTTC
CASSLVNRTGYGYTF
>TRBV6-5|TRBJ2-3|TRBD1|NA
TGTGCCAGCAGTTACTCTTCGACAGGGACAGATACGCAGTATTTT
CASSYSSTGTDTQYF
>TRBV2|TRBJ1-5|TRBD1|few
TGTGCCAGCAGCCCGGACAGGGGGCTGAGTCAGCCCCAGCATTTT
CASSPDRGLSQPQHF
>TRBV29-1|TRBJ1-2|NA|few
TGCAGCACCCCGACGGAATCTTTCTATGGCTACACCTTC
CSTPTESFYGYTF
>TRBV18|TRBJ1-5|NA|few
TGTGCCAGCTCACCAATCCGGGCTAATCAGCCCCAGCATTTT
CASSPIRANQPQHF
>TRBV10-1|TRBJ2-3|NA|few
TGCGCCAGCAGCACAGGGAAAGATACGCAGTATTTT
CASSTGKDTQYF
>TRBV7-9|TRBJ2-6|NA|few
TGTGCCAGCCCCCCTTCACTGGCTGGGGCCAACGTCCTGACTTTC
CASPPSLAGANVLTF
>TRBV7-8|TRBJ1-1|TRBD1|NA
TGTGCCAGCAGCCCCTTACAGGGGCTGCTCACTGAAGCTTTCTTT
CASSPLQGLLTEAFF
>TRBV4-2|TRBJ2-2|NA|few
TGTGCCAGCAGCCAGGGACAACACACCGGGGAGCTGTTTTTT
CASSQGQHTGELFF
>TRBV27|TRBJ1-2|NA|NA
TGTGCCAGCAGTTTTTCTGGGGGCTCTTACTATGGCTACACCTTC
CASSFSGGSYYGYTF
>TRBV29-1|TRBJ2-2|NA|few
TGCAGCGTTGTCTCGGGGAGCCTATTGACCGGGGAGCTGTTTTTT
CSVVSGSLLTGELFF
>TRBV7-8|TRBJ2-1|NA|many
TGTGCCGTTGGGGTGTATTCCTACAATGAGCAGTTCTTC
CAVGVYSYNEQFF
>TRBV29-1|TRBJ2-1|NA|NA
TGCAGCGTTGATATCGATGAGCAGTTCTTC
CSVDIDEQFF
>TRBV7-9|TRBJ1-5|NA|few
TGTGCCAGCAGCAGGGCGTCTCAGCCCCAGCATTTT
CASSRASQPQHF
>TRBV19|TRBJ1-1|NA|few
TGTGCCAGTAGTATGGAGGGCAGGCGAGAGAACACTGAAGCTTTCTTT
CASSMEGRRENTEAFF
>TRBV6-1|TRBJ1-2|NA|few
TGTGCCAGCAGTCACAACTCGGGACTGAACTATGGCTACACCTTC
CASSHNSGLNYGYTF
>TRBV4-1|TRBJ2-2|TRBD1|NA
TGCGCCAGCAGCTGGACAGGGGCGGGGGACACCGGGGAGCTGTTTTTT
CASSWTGAGDTGELFF
>TRBV7-2|TRBJ1-2|NA|many
TGTGCCAGCAACAGCCCATCAACTAACTATGGCTACACCTTC
CASNSPSTNYGYTF
>TRBV15|TRBJ1-1|NA|few
TGTGCCACCAGCAGAGATCCGGCCTCCTGGGGGACTGAAGCTTTCTTT
CATSRDPASWGTEAFF
>TRBV7-9|TRBJ1-1|NA|NA
TGTGCCAGCAGCCCAAGTGGGGACACTGAAGCTTTCTTT
CASSPSGDTEAFF
>TRBV7-9|TRBJ1-2|TRBD1|few
TGTGCCAGCAGCTGGGACAGGGGGCAGAACTATGGCTACACCTTC
CASSWDRGQNYGYTF
>TRBV27|TRBJ2-1|NA|NA
TGTGCCAACAGTCTCCCACCCCCAAATGAGCAGTTCTTC
CANSLPPPNEQFF
>TRBV12-3/TRBV12-4|TRBJ2-5|NA|NA
TGTGCCAGCAGTCCCCGGGACCGAATCCCTCAAGAGACCCAGTACTTC
CASSPRDRIPQETQYF
>TRBV20-1|TRBJ1-2|NA|NA
TGCAGTGCTAGAGACGAGTACTATGGCTACACCTTC
CSARDEYYGYTF